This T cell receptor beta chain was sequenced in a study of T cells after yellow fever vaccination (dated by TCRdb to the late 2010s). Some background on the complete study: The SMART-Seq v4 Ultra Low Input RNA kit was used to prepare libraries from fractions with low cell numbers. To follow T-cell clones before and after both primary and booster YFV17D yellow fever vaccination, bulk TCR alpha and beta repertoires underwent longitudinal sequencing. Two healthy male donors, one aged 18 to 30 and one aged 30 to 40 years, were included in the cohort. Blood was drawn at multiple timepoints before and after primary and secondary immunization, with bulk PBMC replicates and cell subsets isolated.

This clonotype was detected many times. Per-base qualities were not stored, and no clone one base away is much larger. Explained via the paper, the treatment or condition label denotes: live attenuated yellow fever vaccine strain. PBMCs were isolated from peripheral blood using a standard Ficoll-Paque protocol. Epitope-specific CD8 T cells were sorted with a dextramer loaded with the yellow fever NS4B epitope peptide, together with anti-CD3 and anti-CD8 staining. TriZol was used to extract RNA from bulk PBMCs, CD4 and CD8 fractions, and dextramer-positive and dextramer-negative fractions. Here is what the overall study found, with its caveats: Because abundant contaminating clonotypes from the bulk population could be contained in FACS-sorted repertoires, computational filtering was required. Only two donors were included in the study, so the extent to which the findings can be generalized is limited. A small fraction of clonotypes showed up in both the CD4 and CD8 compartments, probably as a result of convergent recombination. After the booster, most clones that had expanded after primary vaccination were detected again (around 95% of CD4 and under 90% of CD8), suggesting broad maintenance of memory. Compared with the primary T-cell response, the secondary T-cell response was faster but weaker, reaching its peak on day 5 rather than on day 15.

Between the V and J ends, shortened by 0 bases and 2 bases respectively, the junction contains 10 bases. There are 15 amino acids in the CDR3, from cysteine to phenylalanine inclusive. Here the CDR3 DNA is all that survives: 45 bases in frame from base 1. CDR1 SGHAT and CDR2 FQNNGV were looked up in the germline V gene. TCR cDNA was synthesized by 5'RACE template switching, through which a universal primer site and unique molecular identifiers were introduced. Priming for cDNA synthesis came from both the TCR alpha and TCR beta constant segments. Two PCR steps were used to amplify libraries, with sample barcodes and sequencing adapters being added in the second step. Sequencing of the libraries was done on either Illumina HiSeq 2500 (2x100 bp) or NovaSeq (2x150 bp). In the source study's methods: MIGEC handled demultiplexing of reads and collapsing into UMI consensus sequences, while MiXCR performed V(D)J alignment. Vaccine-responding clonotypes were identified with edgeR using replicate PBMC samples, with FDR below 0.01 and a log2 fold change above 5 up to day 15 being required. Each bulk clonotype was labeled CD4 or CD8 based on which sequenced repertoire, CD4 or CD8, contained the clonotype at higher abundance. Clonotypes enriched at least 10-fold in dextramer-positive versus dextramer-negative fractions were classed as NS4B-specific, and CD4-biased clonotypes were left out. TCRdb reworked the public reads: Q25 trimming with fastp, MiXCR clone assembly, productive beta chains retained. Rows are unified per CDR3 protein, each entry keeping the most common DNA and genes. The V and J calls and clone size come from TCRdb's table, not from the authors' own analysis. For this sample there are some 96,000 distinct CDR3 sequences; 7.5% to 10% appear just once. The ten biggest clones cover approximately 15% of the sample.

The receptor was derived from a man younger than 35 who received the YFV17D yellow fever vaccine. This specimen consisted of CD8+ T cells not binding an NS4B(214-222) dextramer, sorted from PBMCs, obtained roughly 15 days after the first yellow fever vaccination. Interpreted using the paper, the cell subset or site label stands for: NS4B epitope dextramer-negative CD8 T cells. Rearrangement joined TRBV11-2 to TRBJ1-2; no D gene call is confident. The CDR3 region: CASSLDPWQNYGYTF. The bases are TGTGCCAGCAGCTTAGATCCTTGGCAGAACTATGGCTACACCTTC.